These 21 T cell receptor beta chains were all obtained from the same sample, sequenced in a study of regulatory T cells in long-lasting Graves disease. Indicated time point: newly diagnosed GD, antithyroid drugs for less than 3 months. From PBMCs, RNA was extracted and then used to make the TCR library. Investigators prepared the TCR beta libraries by applying iRepertoire HTBI primers and Arm-PCR of CDR3 regions. TCRdb itself ran the multiplex PCR reads through MiXCR, one entry per CDR3 protein. The repertoire holds around 250,000 distinct CDR3 sequences, roughly 21% seen once, with 14% in the top ten. Source: peripheral blood mononuclear cells (PBMCs), taken at new diagnosis, from a patient treated with antithyroid drugs. The receptors shown here come from a female donor with Graves disease.

This clonotype was picked up many times. This chain connects TRBV3-1 to TRBJ1-2; tentatively, D is TRBD1 (6 bases). The CDR3 contains 15 residues. Trimming left V 1 base short and J 3 bases short, with 12 bases between. Germline CDR1 reads LGHDT; CDR2 reads YNNKEL (reference sequence). CDR3: CASSQAGGPDYGYTF. CDR3 bases: TGTGCCAGCAGCCAAGCTGGGGGGCCGGACTATGGCTACACCTTC.

This clonotype was detected a few times. One base away lies a much larger clone, so this may be a sequencing read error. The chain combines TRBV2 with TRBJ2-7, with D unclear. The germline gives CDR1 SNHLY, CDR2 FYNNEI. The CDR3 consists of 12 residues. Trimming removed 8 bases at V and 5 bases at J, with 13 bases between. The chain's CDR3 is CASSDSDHEQYF. The CDR3 nucleotides read TGTGCCAGCTCAGACTCAGACCACGAGCAGTACTTC.

The sample holds one count of this clonotype. This rearrangement joins TRBV12-3 or TRBV12-4 to TRBJ2-5; 11 bases fit TRBD1. The ends lost 4 bases at V and 6 bases at J; junction bases unmatched: 7. CDR3 length: 15 residues. Written as DNA, the CDR3 is TGTGCCAGCAGTTCCGGGACAGGGGGTTCGAAGACCCAGTACTTC. It specifies CASSSGTGGSKTQYF.

This clonotype was seen repeatedly, ten times or more. The CDR3 loop reads CASSPTRSRTEAFF. CDR3 coding DNA: TGTGCCAGCAGCCCCACTCGGTCCAGGACTGAAGCTTTCTTT. The chain has TRBV6-1 and TRBJ1-1; no clear D. V shed 6 bases and J shed 5 bases, with 16 bases lying between them. This CDR3 contains 14 residues. CDR1 MNHNS and CDR2 SASEGT come from the germline V gene.

This clonotype was seen ten or more times. The chain links TRBV7-9 to TRBJ2-7, with 7 bases that match TRBD2. Germline V gene lookup returns CDR1 SEHNR and CDR2 FQNEAQ (reference sequence). V shed 4 bases, J shed 3 bases, and the junction held 3 bases outside the gene matches. The CDR3 has 13 residues. The CDR3 spells CASSWDYGYEQYF. The CDR3, as DNA: TGTGCCAGCAGCTGGGACTACGGCTACGAGCAGTACTTC.

This clonotype has a count of ten or more. The genes are TRBV5-4 and TRBJ2-1; 11 bases match TRBD2. This CDR3 comprises 15 residues. Germline V gene lookup returns CDR1 SGHNT and CDR2 YYREEE (reference sequence). V was clipped by 5 bases and J by 7 bases; unmatched bases: 8. CDR3 in amino acids: CASSNSGGGGNEQFF. Here the CDR3 DNA reads TGTGCCAGCAGTAATAGCGGGGGGGGTGGGAATGAGCAGTTCTTC.

Many counts were recorded for this clonotype. The rearrangement links TRBV7-9 to TRBJ2-1; D might be TRBD2 (6 bases). The CDR3 is made up of 15 amino acids. The V end lost 3 bases, the J end lost 7 bases, and 16 bases lay between the germline ends. Germline lookup yields CDR1 SEHNR and CDR2 FQNEAQ (reference sequence). The CDR3 loop reads CASSFFGTGGNEQFF. As DNA, the CDR3 is TGTGCCAGCAGCTTCTTCGGGACTGGGGGAAATGAGCAGTTCTTC.

This clonotype appeared once. A much bigger clone sits one base away, suggesting this may be a read error. V usage is TRBV3-1 and J usage is TRBJ2-2, with D perhaps TRBD2 (5 bases). The length of the CDR3 is 12 residues. Germline V gene sequence: CDR1 LGHDT, CDR2 YNNKEL (reference sequence). DNA of the CDR3: TGTGCCAGCAGCACTGAGACCGGGGAGCTGTCTTTT. This sequence encodes CASSTETGELSF.

The chain employs TRBV20-1 and TRBJ2-3; D is uncertain. Germline-derived CDR1 and CDR2 are DFQATT and SNEGSKA (reference sequence). This CDR3 comprises 10 residues. V was clipped by 3 bases and J by 6 bases, with 4 bases between them. The CDR3 DNA sequence: TGCAGTGCTAGGATGGATACGCAGTATTTT. This translates into CSARMDTQYF.

This clonotype was found once. The gene calls are TRBV11-3 and TRBJ2-3; TRBD2 is a possible D gene (5 bases). V lost 5 bases and J lost 0, with 18 bases in between. The CDR3 sequence is 17 residues long. The germline V gene encodes CDR1 SGHNT and CDR2 YENEEA. This chain's CDR3 is CASSPLLASTSTDTQYF. DNA of the CDR3: TGTGCCAGCAGCCCCCTCCTAGCATCAACTAGCACAGATACGCAGTATTTT.

In regard to this clonotype: A single base is all that separates this from a far larger clone, so a read error is likely. The gene calls are TRBV2 and TRBJ2-5; no firm D call. The last part of the DNA fits TRBJ2-1 better; the J call may be wrong. Germline assignment: CDR1 SNHLY and CDR2 FYNNEI. The CDR3 has 13 residues. The CDR3 protein is CASKFGSYDEQFF. The DNA for the CDR3 is TGTGCCAGCAAGTTTGGCTCCTACGATGAGCAGTTCTTC.

This clonotype was seen a few times. The rearrangement links TRBV7-8 to TRBJ2-1; no clear D. Germline values: CDR1 SGHVS, CDR2 FQNEAQ. There are 14 residues in the CDR3. The ends were cut back, 0 bases at V and 8 bases at J, with 11 bases in the middle. The DNA for the CDR3 is TGTGCCAGCAGCTTAGCGGGGTCTACGGATGAGCAGTTCTTC. It encodes CASSLAGSTDEQFF. Full variable domain (missing parts from reference TRBV7-8 and TRBJ2-1): GAGVSQSPRYKVAKRGQDVALRCDPISGHVSLFWYQQALGQGPEFLTYFQNEAQLDKSGLPSDRFFAERPEGSVSTLKIQRTQQEDSAVYLCASSLAGSTDEQFFGPGTRLTVL.

At least ten counts were recorded for this clonotype. The gene calls are TRBV28 and TRBJ2-2; the D gene is possibly TRBD1 (7 bases). Germline loops: CDR1 MDHEN, CDR2 SYDVKM. The ends were cut back, 10 bases at V and 6 bases at J, with 18 bases in the middle. This CDR3 has 14 residues. The CDR3 DNA follows: TGTGCCACCGCCAACAGGGGAGGATCCGGGGAGCTGTTTTTT. It yields the protein CATANRGGSGELFF. The full variable domain, completed using reference TRBV28 and TRBJ2-2, is DVKVTQSSRYLVKRTGEKVFLECVQDMDHENMFWYRQDPGLGLRLIYFSYDVKMKEKGDIPEGYSVSREKKERFSLILESASTNQTSMYLCATANRGGSGELFFGEGSRLTVL.

This clonotype was picked up many times. V usage is TRBV24-1 and J usage is TRBJ2-2; possible D gene TRBD2, 5 bases. CDR3 length: 16 residues. Deletions cut 0 bases from V and 0 bases from J, with 7 bases between. Germline CDR1 KGHDR, CDR2 SFDVKD. In nucleotides, the CDR3 is TGTGCCACCAGTGATTTGGGGAGAGCGAACACCGGGGAGCTGTTTTTT. Translation gives CATSDLGRANTGELFF.

This clonotype has at least ten counts. This rearrangement joins TRBV11-2 to TRBJ2-2, with a possible D match to TRBD2 (6 bases). CDR3 size: 16 residues. Germline-derived CDR1 and CDR2 are SGHAT and FQNNGV. The V end was cut by 2 bases, the J end by 4 bases, with 14 bases between. This CDR3 is CASSLLSLSGTGELFF. The CDR3 DNA follows: TGTGCCAGCAGCTTACTGAGTCTTAGCGGCACCGGGGAGCTGTTTTTT.

In this sample, this clonotype turned up many times. The V and J genes are TRBV27 and TRBJ2-5; 7 nucleotides match TRBD2. The V gene end was trimmed by 5 bases and the J gene end by 1 base; junction bases not matched to a gene: 4. CDR1 and CDR2 from the germline V gene are MNHEY and SMNVEV (reference sequence). This CDR3 spans 14 amino acids. CDR3 loop: CASSLTSFQETQYF. CDR3 DNA sequence: TGTGCCAGCAGTCTGACTAGCTTCCAAGAGACCCAGTACTTC.

This clonotype has ten or more counts. The chain joins TRBV5-1 to TRBJ2-7; D possibly corresponds to TRBD2 (6 bases). Looked up from germline, CDR1 is SGHRS and CDR2 is YFSETQ. V was shortened by 4 bases and J by 0 bases, with 20 bases between the two germline ends. This CDR3 region has 17 residues. Here the CDR3 DNA reads TGCGCCAGCAGCAACCCTGACGGGAGAGTCATCTCCTACGAGCAGTACTTC. Amino acids: CASSNPDGRVISYEQYF. The full variable domain, its missing parts supplied by reference TRBV5-1 and TRBJ2-7, is KAGVTQTPRYLIKTRGQQVTLSCSPISGHRSVSWYQQTPGQGLQFLFEYFSETQRNKGNFPGRFSGRQFSNSRSEMNVSTLELGDSALYLCASSNPDGRVISYEQYFGPGTRLTVT.

For this clonotype: A much larger clone differs from this one at a single base, so this may be a read error. The genes are TRBV20-1 and TRBJ2-7; D call uncertain. The CDR3 has 11 amino acids. The V gene's germline CDR1 is DFQATT and CDR2 SNEGSKA (reference sequence). In DNA form, the CDR3 reads TGCAGTGCTAGTAGGAGCTACGAGCAGCACTTC. Protein sequence: CSASRSYEQHF.

In its sample, this clonotype was seen many times. V is TRBV28 and J is TRBJ2-3; 10 positions match TRBD1. Germline V gives CDR1 MDHEN, CDR2 SYDVKM. The ends lost 8 bases at V and 6 bases at J; junction bases unmatched: 8. This CDR3 has 14 amino acids. The CDR3 region is CASLGTGAGDTQYF. DNA for the CDR3: TGTGCCAGCCTCGGGACAGGGGCAGGGGATACGCAGTATTTT.

This clonotype was counted ten times or more. V usage is TRBV6-2 or TRBV6-3 and J usage is TRBJ2-1, with no clear D. The germline gives CDR1 MNHEY, CDR2 SVGEGT. CDR3 length: 11 residues. V was shortened by 5 bases and J by 9 bases, with 8 bases between the two germline ends. This chain's CDR3 is CASSVPLEQFF. As DNA, the CDR3 is TGTGCCAGCAGTGTCCCCCTTGAGCAGTTCTTC.

This clonotype has more than one count but fewer than ten. Given a far larger clone just one base away, this is likely a sequencing read error. The chain carries TRBV19 and TRBJ2-1; the match to TRBD2 covers 8 bases. Germline CDR1 LNHDA, CDR2 SQIVND (reference sequence). The CDR3 has 16 residues. Trimming removed 5 bases from V and 10 bases from J; junction bases left unmatched: 16. The CDR3 DNA follows: TGTGCCAGTAGTCCTTCCCCGGGACTAGGTCGGTACGAGCAGTTCTTC. This gives the protein CASSPSPGLGRYEQFF.